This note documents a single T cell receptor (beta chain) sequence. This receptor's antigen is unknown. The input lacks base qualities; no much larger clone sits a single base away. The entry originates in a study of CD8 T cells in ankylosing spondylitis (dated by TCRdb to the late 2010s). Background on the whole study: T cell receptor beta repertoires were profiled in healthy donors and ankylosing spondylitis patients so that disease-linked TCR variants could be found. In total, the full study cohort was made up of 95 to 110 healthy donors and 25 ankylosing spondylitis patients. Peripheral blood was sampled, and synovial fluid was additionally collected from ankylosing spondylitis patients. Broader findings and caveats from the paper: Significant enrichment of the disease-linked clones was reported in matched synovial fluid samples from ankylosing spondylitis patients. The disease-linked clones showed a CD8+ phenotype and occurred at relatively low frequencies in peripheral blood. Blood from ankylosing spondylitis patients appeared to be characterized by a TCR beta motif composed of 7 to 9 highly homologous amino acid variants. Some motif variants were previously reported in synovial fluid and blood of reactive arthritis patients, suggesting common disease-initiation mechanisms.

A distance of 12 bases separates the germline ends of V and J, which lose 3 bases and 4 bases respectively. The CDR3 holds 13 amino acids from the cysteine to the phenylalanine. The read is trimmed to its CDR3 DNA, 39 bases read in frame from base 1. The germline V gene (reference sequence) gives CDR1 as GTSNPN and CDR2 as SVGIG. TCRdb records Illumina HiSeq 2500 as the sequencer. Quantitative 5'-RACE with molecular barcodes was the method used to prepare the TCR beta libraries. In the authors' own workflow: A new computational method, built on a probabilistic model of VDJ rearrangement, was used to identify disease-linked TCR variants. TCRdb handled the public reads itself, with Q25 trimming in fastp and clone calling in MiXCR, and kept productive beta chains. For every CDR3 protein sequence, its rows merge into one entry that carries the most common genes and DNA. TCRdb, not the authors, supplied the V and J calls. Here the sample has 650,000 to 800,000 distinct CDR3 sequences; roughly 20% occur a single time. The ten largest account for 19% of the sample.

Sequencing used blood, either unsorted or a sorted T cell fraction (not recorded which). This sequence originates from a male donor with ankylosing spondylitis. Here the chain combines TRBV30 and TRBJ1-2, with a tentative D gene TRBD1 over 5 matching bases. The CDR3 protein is CAWSGAGPYGYTF. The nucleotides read TGTGCCTGGAGCGGGGCAGGGCCCTATGGCTACACCTTC. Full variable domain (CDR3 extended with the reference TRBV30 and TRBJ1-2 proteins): SQTIHQWPATLVQPVGSPLSLECTVEGTSNPNLYWYRQAAGRGLQLLFYSVGIGQISSEVPQNLSASRPQDRQFILSSKKLLLSDSGFYLCAWSGAGPYGYTFGSGTRLTVV.